The T cell receptor (beta chain) under discussion was sequenced for a study of T cells in Graves' hyperthyroidism and ophthalmopathy. Study observations and caveats: Among clonotypes expanded in thyroid above 0.001, most were also found in blood.

Trimming removed 7 bases from V and 1 base from J; junction bases left unmatched: 8. The CDR3 has 16 residues. CDR1 SEHNR and CDR2 FQNEAQ come from the germline V gene (reference sequence). The CDR3 regions of TCR beta were amplified from RNA transcripts. When the TCR CDR3 underwent first-round RT-PCR, the HTBI primer set was used. TCRdb itself ran the multiplex PCR reads through MiXCR, one entry per CDR3 protein. Of roughly 96,000 distinct CDR3 sequences in the sample, about half were seen once. Participants, patients aged 18 to 65, had newly diagnosed hyperthyroidism with a duration under 2 months. Diagnoses were established using clinical symptoms, serum thyroxine and TRAb, thyroid ultrasound and orbital computed tomography. A note on this clonotype: Its antigen is currently unknown.

The TCR comes from a middle-aged woman with Graves' hyperthyroidism. Input material: blood. The rearrangement uses TRBV7-9 and TRBJ1-5, with 9 bases fitting TRBD1. For the CDR3, the DNA is TGTGCCAGCACTCCGGGGGGACAGGGAAGCAATCAGCCCCAGCATTTT. Amino acids: CASTPGGQGSNQPQHF.